The source of this TCR beta chain is a study of cytomegalovirus exposure and HLA in healthy donors. General observations from the study: Most TCRs appeared rarely, but some public TCRs recurred in many donors.

Primers included in the PCR were 60 Vbeta and 13 Jbeta primers. Profiled with immunoSEQ multiplex PCR; TCRdb holds only in-frame clones, not every one. This table holds about 110,000 clones. Germline V CDR1 and CDR2: SNHLY, FYNNEI. The length of the CDR3 is 13 residues. V was pared by 5 bases and J by 0 bases, with 7 bases between. Details on this clone: Its matching antigen is unknown.

Sequenced: PBMCs. This sequence originates from a man aged 40-50 years in good health and CMV-seropositive. The rearrangement uses TRBV2 and TRBJ1-1; tentatively, D is TRBD1 (6 bases). The CDR3 region is CASSRQVNTEAFF. CDR3 bases: TGTGCCAGCAGTAGACAGGTGAACACTGAAGCTTTCTTT. Full variable domain (rest looked up from reference TRBV2 and TRBJ1-1): EPEVTQTPSHQVTQMGQEVILRCVPISNHLYFYWYRQILGQKVEFLVSFYNNEISEKSEIFDDQFSVERPDGSNFTLKIRSTKLEDSAMYFCASSRQVNTEAFFGQGTRLTVV.